Given below is one TCR beta chain in context. Its antigen is not identified. Both about-4-week and about-12-week second-dose recipients were combined. This sample is drawn from a study of T cell responses to AZD1222 COVID-19 vaccine. Study results and caveats: Seropositive at baseline were only a handful of AZD1222 recipients.

Libraries were prepared by immunoSEQ multiplex PCR; TCRdb keeps only in-frame clonotypes and omits some of them. The top ten clones hold roughly a quarter of a sample with about 120,000 clones, approximately 82% of them seen once. The CDR3 is 13 amino acids. The V gene lost 5 bases and the J gene lost 0 bases, with 7 bases spanning the gap. Looked up from germline, CDR1 is SQVTM and CDR2 is ANQGSEA. The chain recombines TRBV29-1 with TRBJ1-4; D not resolved. The sequence was collected from an adult who received the AZD1222 COVID-19 vaccine. Material: peripheral blood, obtained 28 days after the second AZD1222 dose. The CDR3 sequence is CSVRGATNEKLFF. The CDR3 nucleotides are TGCAGCGTTCGCGGGGCAACTAATGAAAAACTGTTTTTT.